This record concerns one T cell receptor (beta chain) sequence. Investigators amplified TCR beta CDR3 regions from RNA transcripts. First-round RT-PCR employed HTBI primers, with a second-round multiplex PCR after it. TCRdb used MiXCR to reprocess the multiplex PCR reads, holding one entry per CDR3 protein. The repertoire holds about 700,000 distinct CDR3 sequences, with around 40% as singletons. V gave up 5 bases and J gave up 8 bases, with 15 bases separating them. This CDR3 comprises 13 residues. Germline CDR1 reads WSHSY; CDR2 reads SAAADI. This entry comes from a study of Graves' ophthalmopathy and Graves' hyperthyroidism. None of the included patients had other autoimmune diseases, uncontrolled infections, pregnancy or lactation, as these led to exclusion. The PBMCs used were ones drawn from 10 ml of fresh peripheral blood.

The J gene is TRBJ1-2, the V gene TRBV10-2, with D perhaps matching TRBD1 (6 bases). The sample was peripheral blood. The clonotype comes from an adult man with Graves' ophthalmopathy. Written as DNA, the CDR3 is TGCGCCAGCAGTCCGACAGGCGAGGGGGGCTACACCTTC. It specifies CASSPTGEGGYTF.